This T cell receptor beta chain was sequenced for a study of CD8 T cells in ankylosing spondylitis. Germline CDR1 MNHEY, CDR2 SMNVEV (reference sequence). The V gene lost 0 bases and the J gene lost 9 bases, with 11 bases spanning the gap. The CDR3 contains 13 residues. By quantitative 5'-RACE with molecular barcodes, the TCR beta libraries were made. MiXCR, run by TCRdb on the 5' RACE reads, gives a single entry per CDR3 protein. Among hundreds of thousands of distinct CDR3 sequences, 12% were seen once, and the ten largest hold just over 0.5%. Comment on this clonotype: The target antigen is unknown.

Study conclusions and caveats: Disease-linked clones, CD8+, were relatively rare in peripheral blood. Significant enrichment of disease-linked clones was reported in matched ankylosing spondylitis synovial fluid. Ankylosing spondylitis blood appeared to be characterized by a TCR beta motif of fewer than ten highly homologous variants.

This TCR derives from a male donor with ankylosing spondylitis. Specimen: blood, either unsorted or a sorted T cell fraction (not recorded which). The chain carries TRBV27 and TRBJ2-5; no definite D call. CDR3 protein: CASSLSLNTAQYF. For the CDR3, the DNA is TGTGCCAGCAGTTTATCCCTCAATACGGCCCAGTACTTC.